The 8 T cell receptor beta chains in this list originate from one sample, sequenced in a study of response to subunit inactivated influenza vaccine (dated by TCRdb to 2016 to 2019). The receptor library was made with RT-PCR. Sequencing took place on an Illumina HiSeq 2500. TCRdb reprocessing: public reads trimmed at Q25 with fastp, clones called with MiXCR, in-frame beta chains kept. Duplicate CDR3 protein sequences are folded into a single record with the most common DNA and genes. Counted in this sample were hundreds of thousands of distinct CDR3 sequences; 7.6% of them appeared once. Together, the top ten hold roughly 13% of the sample. The sequences come from PBMCs from blood, collected 23 months after vaccination. These receptors all come from a man aged 50-75 years who received an inactivated influenza vaccine. Donor details come from another sample of the same person, matched by shared clones.

This clonotype showed up just a few times. This CDR3 reads CASSIREGGEAFF. The CDR3 DNA sequence: TGTGCCAGTAGTATCAGAGAAGGGGGTGAAGCTTTCTTT. The chain links TRBV19 to TRBJ1-1; TRBD1 might be the D (6 bases). CDR1 is LNHDA and CDR2 is SQIVND in the germline V gene (reference sequence). This CDR3 comprises 13 residues. Trimming removed 3 bases from V and 7 bases from J, with 12 bases in between.

V is TRBV6-2 or TRBV6-3 and J is TRBJ2-2; D uncertain. Trimming cost V 2 bases and J 2 bases, with 9 bases left between them. Germline assignment: CDR1 MNHEY and CDR2 SVGEGT. The CDR3 spans 15 residues. CDR3 sequence: CASSYLVANTGELFF. The DNA for the CDR3 is TGTGCCAGCAGTTACCTAGTCGCTAACACCGGGGAGCTGTTTTTT.

The rearrangement links TRBV6-6 to TRBJ1-2; 7 bases map to TRBD1. V was clipped by 6 bases and J by 7 bases; unmatched bases: 8. This CDR3 is built from 13 residues. The germline gives CDR1 MNHNY, CDR2 SVGAGI (reference sequence). CDR3 sequence: CASRSTGSGGYTF. CDR3 sequence (DNA): TGTGCCAGCAGATCGACAGGGTCGGGTGGCTACACCTTC.

This clonotype has just a few counts. The chain is built from TRBV5-1 and TRBJ2-1; D not resolved. V lost 0 bases to trimming and J lost 5 bases, with 12 bases between them. Germline lookup yields CDR1 SGHRS and CDR2 YFSETQ. This CDR3 comprises 15 residues. This CDR3 is CASSLVGKFDNEQFF. CDR3 in DNA: TGCGCCAGCAGCTTGGTGGGGAAATTCGACAATGAGCAGTTCTTC.

This chain links TRBV5-1 with TRBJ2-7; 11 bases fit TRBD2. Unmatched junction bases numbered 6, after V lost 4 bases and J lost 3 bases. Per the germline V gene, CDR1 is SGHRS and CDR2 is YFSETQ. CDR3 length: 15 amino acids. CDR3 residues: CASSPSGGNYYEQYF. CDR3 DNA: TGCGCCAGCAGCCCTAGCGGGGGGAACTACTACGAGCAGTACTTC.

CDR3: CASRSPGLAGNEQFF. The DNA for the CDR3 is TGTGCCAGCAGATCCCCGGGACTAGCAGGCAATGAGCAGTTCTTC. The chain couples TRBV25-1 to TRBJ2-1, with 9 bases matching TRBD2. The CDR3 spans 15 residues. Germline V gene data show CDR1 as MGHDK and CDR2 as SYGVNS. Trimming at V came to 6 bases and at J to 6 bases, leaving 9 bases not matched to a gene.

The CDR3 spells CASRLTSGGELFF. The CDR3 DNA is TGTGCCAGCCGCCTAACTAGCGGCGGGGAGCTGTTTTTT. J is TRBJ2-2 and V is TRBV28, with 8 nucleotides matching TRBD2. The CDR3 length is 13 residues. V shed 8 bases and J 7 bases; nucleotides not matched to a gene: 6. Germline V gives CDR1 MDHEN, CDR2 SYDVKM. Based on the CDR3 plus reference TRBV28 and TRBJ2-2, the full variable domain is DVKVTQSSRYLVKRTGEKVFLECVQDMDHENMFWYRQDPGLGLRLIYFSYDVKMKEKGDIPEGYSVSREKKERFSLILESASTNQTSMYLCASRLTSGGELFFGEGSRLTVL.

This clonotype came up a few times. The J gene is TRBJ2-1, the V gene TRBV12-3 or TRBV12-4; TRBD1 matches 7 bases. This CDR3 has 16 residues. V lost 5 bases and J lost 0; bases outside the gene matches: 7. CDR3 coding DNA: TGTGCCAGCAGTCAGAGACAGGGTAGCTCCTACAATGAGCAGTTCTTC. Amino acids: CASSQRQGSSYNEQFF.